These 32 T cell receptor beta chains were all obtained from the same sample, sequenced in a study of HIV-infected children after antiretroviral therapy interruption. Treatment meaning: PENTA 11 planned treatment interruption arm or continuous ART arm. Unique molecular identifiers were included in an RNA-based 3' RACE TCR library. TCRdb reprocessed the 3' RACE reads with MiXCR, giving one entry per CDR3 protein. Of approximately 96,000 distinct CDR3 sequences detected, under 8% appear once; the ten largest clones hold around 1.1%. Sequences were derived from CD45RA+ CD4+ T cells from PBMCs, pooled from several time points, sampled from a donor given antiretroviral therapy, either interrupted or continuous. The subset here: naive CD4+ CD45RA+ CD45RO- T cells. All receptors come from a pool of human donors with HIV.

This clonotype has only a few counts. The chain couples TRBV28 to TRBJ2-7; 12 bases are a match to TRBD2. Germline trimming cut 6 bases from V and 7 bases from J; bases unmatched to any gene: 4. CDR3 length equals 13 residues. Per the germline V gene, CDR1 is MDHEN and CDR2 is SYDVKM. The chain's CDR3 is CASRTSGSWEQYF. The DNA for the CDR3 is TGTGCCAGCAGGACTAGCGGGAGTTGGGAGCAGTACTTC.

This clonotype was detected ten times or more. J is TRBJ2-5 and V is TRBV20-1; TRBD2 agrees at 7 bases. With 6 bases clipped from V and 2 bases from J, the junction kept 3 bases outside the gene matches. Looked up from germline, CDR1 is DFQATT and CDR2 is SNEGSKA (reference sequence). CDR3 length: 12 amino acids. The CDR3 loop reads CSAPSGQETQYF. The CDR3 DNA follows: TGCAGTGCGCCTAGCGGACAAGAGACCCAGTACTTC.

This clonotype was seen more than once but under ten times. The chain has TRBV5-1 and TRBJ1-1; no firm D call. Trimming removed 6 bases at V and 1 base at J, with 10 bases between. Germline-derived CDR1 and CDR2 are SGHRS and YFSETQ. There are 13 residues in the CDR3. The CDR3 DNA follows: TGCGCCAGCACCTCCCGGTCGAACACTGAAGCTTTCTTT. It yields the protein CASTSRSNTEAFF.

The J gene is TRBJ1-1, the V gene TRBV20-1, with 7 bases lining up with TRBD1. V was clipped by 5 bases and J by 0 bases; unmatched bases: 9. CDR3 length equals 15 residues. CDR1 is DFQATT, CDR2 SNEGSKA, per germline (reference sequence). The CDR3 region has the DNA TGCAGTGCTCCATCGGGACAGATCTTGAACACTGAAGCTTTCTTT. This gives the protein CSAPSGQILNTEAFF.

V is TRBV12-3 or TRBV12-4 and J is TRBJ1-5, with a tentative D call TRBD1 (6 bases). The CDR3 has 12 residues. Trimming removed 6 bases from V and 13 bases from J, with 16 bases in between. CDR3 in amino acids: CASSREGGSQHF. The CDR3 DNA follows: TGTGCCAGCAGCCGTGAGGGGGGGTCACAGCATTTT.

This clonotype has ten or more counts. The CDR3 DNA sequence: TGTGCCAGCTCACCCGATCCGACAGACCAAGAGACCCAGTACTTC. Amino acids: CASSPDPTDQETQYF. The V and J genes are TRBV18 and TRBJ2-5; tentative D call: TRBD1 (5 bases). Germline V gene data show CDR1 as KGHSH and CDR2 as LQKENI. This CDR3 contains 15 residues. Trimming removed 3 bases from V and 0 bases from J, with 11 bases in between.

This clonotype was recorded a few times. J is TRBJ2-5 and V is TRBV5-6, with D possibly being TRBD1 or TRBD2 (5 bases each). The germline V and J ends were trimmed by 5 bases and 9 bases, with 17 bases remaining between them. Germline assignment: CDR1 SGHDT and CDR2 YYEEEE. This CDR3 has 13 residues. CDR3 protein: CASSSGRTRAQYF. For the CDR3, the DNA is TGTGCCAGCAGTTCGGGGCGTACAAGAGCCCAGTACTTC. The full variable domain, rest sourced from reference TRBV5-6 and TRBJ2-5, is DAGVTQSPTHLIKTRGQQVTLRCSPKSGHDTVSWYQQALGQGPQFIFQYYEEEERQRGNFPDRFSGHQFPNYSSELNVNALLLGDSALYLCASSSGRTRAQYFGPGTRLLVL.

This clonotype was counted many times. This chain uses TRBV19 with TRBJ2-2; TRBD2 might be the D (5 bases). The CDR3 extends over 14 amino acids. The V gene's germline CDR1 is LNHDA and CDR2 SQIVND (reference sequence). Deletions cut 3 bases from V and 0 bases from J, with 5 bases between. The CDR3 DNA sequence: TGTGCCAGTAGTATCGGGACGAACACCGGGGAGCTGTTTTTT. Translation: CASSIGTNTGELFF.

CDR3 nucleotides: TGTGCCAGCGGAAGGGAACAGACTGAAGCTTTCTTT. It translates to CASGREQTEAFF. The V and J genes are TRBV6-1 and TRBJ1-1, with D uncertain. The length of the CDR3 is 12 residues. V was trimmed by 8 bases and J by 5 bases, leaving 12 bases between them. Per the germline V gene, CDR1 is MNHNS and CDR2 is SASEGT.

Ten or more counts support this clonotype. V gene TRBV7-3 combines with J gene TRBJ2-7, with D possibly matching TRBD2 (6 bases). V shed 5 bases and J shed 5 bases, with 19 bases lying between them. The length of the CDR3 is 15 residues. CDR1 SGHTA and CDR2 FQGTGA come from the germline V gene. CDR3 coding DNA: TGTGCCAGCAGCCCCGGGCGGGGCCCCTGGAACGAGCAGTACTTC. As protein: CASSPGRGPWNEQYF.

This clonotype has a count of ten or more. V and J are TRBV2 and TRBJ2-2; D perhaps matches TRBD1 (5 bases). The ends were cut back, 2 bases at V and 1 base at J, with 8 bases in the middle. Germline lookup yields CDR1 SNHLY and CDR2 FYNNEI. The CDR3 has 15 residues. The CDR3: CASSERTMNTGELFF. DNA of the CDR3: TGTGCCAGCAGTGAAAGGACAATGAACACCGGGGAGCTGTTTTTT. The full variable domain, rest sourced from reference TRBV2 and TRBJ2-2, is EPEVTQTPSHQVTQMGQEVILRCVPISNHLYFYWYRQILGQKVEFLVSFYNNEISEKSEIFDDQFSVERPDGSNFTLKIRSTKLEDSAMYFCASSERTMNTGELFFGEGSRLTVL.

At least ten counts were recorded for this clonotype. In DNA, the CDR3 is TGTGCCATCAGTGCCACGGGACAGACGACCTACGAGCAGTACTTC. Translated: CAISATGQTTYEQYF. The chain has TRBV10-3 and TRBJ2-7; TRBD1 aligns across 7 bases. Germline V gives CDR1 ENHRY, CDR2 SYGVKD. This CDR3 region has 15 residues. With 4 bases clipped from V and 2 bases from J, the junction kept 8 bases outside the gene matches.

This clonotype occurred many times. V gene TRBV15 combines with J gene TRBJ2-6; D unresolved. V lost 0 bases and J 2 bases, leaving 8 bases between the germline ends. Germline V gene sequence: CDR1 LNHNV, CDR2 YYDKDF (reference sequence). CDR3 length: 16 amino acids. In DNA form, the CDR3 reads TGTGCCACCAGCAGAGATCGGGCTACTGGGGCCAACGTCCTGACTTTC. Translated, it gives CATSRDRATGANVLTF.

This clonotype occurred many times. The V call is TRBV6-1, the J call TRBJ1-2; 7 positions match TRBD1. The J segment lost 3 bases and the V segment lost 3 bases, leaving 4 bases of the junction unmatched. CDR1 is MNHNS, CDR2 SASEGT, per germline. The CDR3 has 14 residues. The CDR3 protein is CASSETGFDYGYTF. The CDR3 DNA sequence: TGTGCCAGCAGTGAGACAGGGTTCGACTATGGCTACACCTTC.

The table lists this clonotype with many counts. The chain carries TRBV18 and TRBJ2-3; tentatively, D is TRBD1 (5 bases). This CDR3 is built from 15 residues. V lost 3 bases and J 2 bases, leaving 12 bases between the germline ends. Per the germline V gene, CDR1 is KGHSH and CDR2 is LQKENI. This CDR3 is CASSPTRQPTDTQYF. The CDR3 DNA is TGTGCCAGCTCACCGACGAGACAGCCCACAGATACGCAGTATTTT.

This rearrangement joins TRBV12-5 to TRBJ2-3; 10 positions match TRBD1. The CDR3 has 16 residues. Trimming took 2 bases from V and 3 from J; bases not matched to a gene: 5. The germline gives CDR1 LGHNT, CDR2 FRNRAP. The CDR3 protein is CASGLPPGQGTDTQYF. The CDR3 DNA reads as TGTGCTAGTGGTTTGCCACCGGGACAGGGGACAGATACGCAGTATTTT.

This clonotype showed up many times. The chain carries TRBV19 and TRBJ2-2; D uncertain. Germline CDR1 reads LNHDA; CDR2 reads SQIVND (reference sequence). The V gene lost 4 bases and the J gene lost 3 bases, with 12 bases spanning the gap. The CDR3 has 15 residues. The CDR3 DNA follows: TGTGCCAGTAGTAGACCCAGACCGCACACCGGGGAGCTGTTTTTT. This translates into CASSRPRPHTGELFF.

The J gene is TRBJ2-3, the V gene TRBV2, with D tentatively TRBD2 (6 bases). The CDR3 loop spans 16 amino acids. Germline CDR1 and CDR2: SNHLY and FYNNEI. The ends were cut back, 7 bases at V and 1 base at J, with 18 bases in the middle. The CDR3 DNA reads TGTGCCAGCATCACCTCCGCGGGGTGGGGCACAGATACGCAGTATTTT. Translation: CASITSAGWGTDTQYF.

This clonotype came up many times. J is TRBJ2-3 and V is TRBV20-1, with D possibly TRBD1 on 6 matching bases. This CDR3 is 14 amino acids long. Germline V gene sequence: CDR1 DFQATT, CDR2 SNEGSKA (reference sequence). The V end was cut by 0 bases, the J end by 1 base, with 8 bases between. As DNA, the CDR3 is TGCAGTGCTAGAGAAAACAGGGGCACAGATACGCAGTATTTT. It yields the protein CSARENRGTDTQYF.

This clonotype showed up many times. The V gene is TRBV7-2, the J gene TRBJ2-7; D gene uncertain. Trimming stripped 2 bases from V and 3 bases from J, with 14 bases between. The CDR3 covers 15 residues. Germline V CDR1 and CDR2: SGHTA, FQGNSA. CDR3 in DNA: TGTGCCAGCAGCTTACTTCTGGGTTCGGGCTACGAGCAGTACTTC. Translated, it gives CASSLLLGSGYEQYF.

The gene calls are TRBV6-2 or TRBV6-3 and TRBJ1-1; D ambiguous. CDR1 is MNHEY and CDR2 is SVGEGT in the germline V gene. This CDR3 is 14 amino acids long. The V end lost 0 bases, the J end lost 8 bases, and 13 bases lay between the germline ends. The CDR3 sequence is CASSYSAPTTEAFF. The CDR3, as DNA: TGTGCCAGCAGTTACTCGGCCCCAACTACGGAAGCTTTCTTT.

This clonotype was counted at least ten times. The chain carries TRBV27 and TRBJ1-1; tentative D call: TRBD1 (6 bases). This CDR3 has 11 amino acids. The germline CDR1 and CDR2 sequences are MNHEY and SMNVEV (reference sequence). The germline V and J ends were trimmed by 6 bases and 9 bases, with 11 bases remaining between them. CDR3 region: CASSSGQKAFF. The CDR3 DNA follows: TGTGCCAGCAGCTCTGGACAGAAAGCTTTCTTT.

This clonotype was seen repeatedly, ten times or more. V gene TRBV12-3 or TRBV12-4 combines with J gene TRBJ2-7; tentative D call: TRBD2 (6 bases). CDR3 size: 17 residues. V was shortened by 5 bases and J by 0 bases, with 20 bases between the two germline ends. This CDR3 reads CASSPWAGQKNSYEQYF. In DNA form, the CDR3 reads TGTGCCAGCAGTCCATGGGCGGGGCAGAAGAACTCCTACGAGCAGTACTTC.

At least ten counts were recorded for this clonotype. V and J are TRBV7-3 and TRBJ2-5, with 7 bases aligning to TRBD2. The germline V gene has CDR1 SGHTA and CDR2 FQGTGA. The V and J ends lost 5 bases and 5 bases, in that order; junction bases with no gene match: 8. The CDR3 is 14 amino acids. The CDR3 DNA follows: TGTGCCAGCAGCCTGACTAGCACTACGGAGACCCAGTACTTC. Its translation: CASSLTSTTETQYF.

This clonotype was observed many times. This chain uses TRBV20-1 with TRBJ1-1; TRBD1 is a possible D gene (5 bases). Trimming cost V 0 bases and J 6 bases, with 17 bases left between them. Germline values: CDR1 DFQATT, CDR2 SNEGSKA (reference sequence). The CDR3 covers 15 residues. The CDR3 loop reads CSARDQEVGVAEAFF. The DNA of the CDR3 is TGCAGTGCTAGAGACCAGGAGGTGGGGGTAGCTGAAGCTTTCTTT.

This clonotype was found a few times. CDR3 nucleotide sequence: TGTGCCAGCAGCGGTGGACTCATGAACACTGAAGCTTTCTTT. Translating it yields CASSGGLMNTEAFF. The chain joins TRBV14 to TRBJ1-1; D is undetermined. Germline lookup yields CDR1 SGHDN and CDR2 FVKESK. The CDR3 consists of 14 residues. The germline V and J ends were trimmed by 5 bases and 0 bases, with 10 bases remaining between them. The whole variable domain, remainder taken from reference TRBV14 and TRBJ1-1, is EAGVTQFPSHSVIEKGQTVTLRCDPISGHDNLYWYRRVMGKEIKFLLHFVKESKQDESGMPNNRFLAERTGGTYSTLKVQPAELEDSGVYFCASSGGLMNTEAFFGQGTRLTVV.

This clonotype was picked up many times. V and J are TRBV5-1 and TRBJ2-7; D gene unclear. The V gene lost 4 bases and the J gene lost 7 bases, with 9 bases spanning the gap. CDR3 size: 11 residues. The V gene's germline CDR1 is SGHRS and CDR2 YFSETQ. The CDR3 here is CASSPDREQYF. The CDR3 nucleotides read TGCGCCAGCAGCCCAGATCGGGAGCAGTACTTC.

This clonotype was counted only a few times. V gene TRBV6-5 combines with J gene TRBJ2-7; 8 bases map to TRBD2. CDR1 and CDR2 from the germline V gene are MNHEY and SVGAGI. CDR3 length equals 15 residues. V lost 2 bases and J lost 4; bases outside the gene matches: 7. This CDR3 is CASSYPASGFYEQYF. Written as DNA, the CDR3 is TGTGCCAGCAGTTACCCCGCTAGCGGGTTTTACGAGCAGTACTTC.

This clonotype was observed at least ten times. This rearrangement joins TRBV18 to TRBJ2-7; D perhaps matches TRBD1 (7 bases). The germline V gene encodes CDR1 KGHSH and CDR2 LQKENI. The length of the CDR3 is 14 residues. Trimming removed 6 bases at V and 2 bases at J, with 14 bases between. CDR3: CASSRGQTAYEQYF. CDR3 sequence (DNA): TGTGCCAGCTCGCGGGGACAGACAGCCTACGAGCAGTACTTC.

The table lists this clonotype with many counts. This chain connects TRBV27 to TRBJ2-3; the match to TRBD1 covers 10 bases. The CDR3 extends over 19 amino acids. J gave up 1 base and V 7 bases, and 17 bases lay outside the gene matches. CDR1 MNHEY and CDR2 SMNVEV come from the germline V gene (reference sequence). The DNA for the CDR3 is TGTGCCAGCACCTTAATTCCGGGACAGGGGTACGATTGCACAGATACGCAGTATTTT. It encodes CASTLIPGQGYDCTDTQYF.

Ten or more counts support this clonotype. The chain has TRBV12-3 or TRBV12-4 and TRBJ1-6; possible D gene TRBD1, 5 bases. Trimming removed 6 bases at V and 0 bases at J, with 15 bases between. The CDR3 sequence is 17 residues long. CDR3 in amino acids: CASRSSRVSSYNSPLHF. CDR3 DNA: TGTGCCAGCAGATCCTCCAGGGTTAGCTCCTATAATTCACCCCTCCACTTT.

This clonotype was counted many times. This rearrangement joins TRBV12-5 to TRBJ1-1; 7 positions agree with TRBD1. The CDR3 is 13 residues long. Germline V CDR1 and CDR2: LGHNT, FRNRAP. V was pared by 7 bases and J by 4 bases, with 6 bases of the junction left unmatched. CDR3 region: CASALSGGTEAFF. The DNA of the CDR3 is TGTGCTAGTGCCCTCTCAGGGGGCACTGAAGCTTTCTTT.